What follows is one TCR beta chain and its context. Its cognate antigen is unknown. Together with a sample-barcoded 5' primer, a J-beta primer mix was included in a second PCR lasting about 7 to 11 cycles. Per-sample output comprised a minimum of 2.5 million paired-end reads containing CDR3. TCRdb called the 5' RACE reads again in MiXCR, with one record for every CDR3 protein. The sample lists about 830,000 distinct CDR3 sequences; 62% were seen once. The sample is drawn from a study of blood T cells in healthy people across ages. The overall study: For every two T cells, template switching captured about one barcoded beta molecule.

The study, taken as a whole, reports: The percentage of naive T cells correlated strongly with TCR beta diversity. The study regarded diversity estimates from one million T cells as underestimates.

Trimming pared 4 bases from V and 8 bases from J, leaving 15 bases between. CDR1 LGHNA and CDR2 YSLEER come from the germline V gene. This CDR3 has 14 amino acids. Sample: blood. The chain joins TRBV4-3 to TRBJ2-1, with D possibly TRBD1 on 7 matching bases. The TCR originated in a young man in good health. CDR3: CASSPYGGGHEQFF. The DNA of the CDR3 is TGCGCCAGCAGCCCCTATGGAGGGGGCCATGAGCAGTTCTTC.